The 9 T cell receptor beta chains reported below all come from one sample, sequenced in a study of T cells in Graves' hyperthyroidism and ophthalmopathy. TCR beta CDR3 regions were amplified from RNA. During a first-round RT-PCR of the TCR CDR3, the HTBI primer set was used. TCRdb ran MiXCR on the multiplex PCR reads and lists one entry per CDR3 protein. The repertoire includes about 680,000 distinct CDR3 sequences, about a third of them detected once, and around 32% sits in the top ten. Sequencing was done on a sample of blood. Source of these receptors: a woman in her forties with Graves' hyperthyroidism.

Points on this clonotype: This clone may be a read error of a much larger clone one base away. The rearrangement links TRBV19 to TRBJ1-5, with D hard to call. This CDR3 comprises 14 residues. Germline CDR1 and CDR2: LNHDA and SQIVND (reference sequence). The CDR3 DNA is TGTGACAGTAGTGGACCTGATGGCAATCAGCCCCAGCATTTT. Translating it yields CDSSGPDGNQPQHF.

The CDR3 sequence: CASTRTSGAAGELFF. Written as DNA, the CDR3 is TGCGCCAGCACCCGGACTAGCGGGGCGGCCGGGGAGCTGTTTTTT. This chain uses TRBV5-1 with TRBJ2-2; TRBD2 matches 12 bases. Germline V CDR1 and CDR2: SGHRS, YFSETQ. V dropped 6 bases and J dropped 6; count of bases not matched to a gene: 6. This CDR3 has 15 amino acids.

The chain is built from TRBV25-1 and TRBJ1-6, with D hard to call. Deletions cut 3 bases from V and 6 bases from J, with 12 bases between. The CDR3 loop spans 15 amino acids. Germline V CDR1 and CDR2: MGHDK, SYGVNS. The CDR3, as DNA: TGTGCCAGCAGTGATGGGGTAGGCAGTAATTCACCCCTCCACTTT. This translates into CASSDGVGSNSPLHF.

The chain combines TRBV24-1 with TRBJ2-3; tentative D call: TRBD1 (5 bases). Between the trimmed V and J ends, which lost 0 bases and 14 bases, there was a span of 14 bases. The CDR3 has 13 amino acids. Germline CDR1 and CDR2: KGHDR and SFDVKD. The CDR3 reads CATSDLSAGWLYF. Here the CDR3 DNA reads TGTGCCACCAGTGATTTGTCGGCAGGGTGGTTGTATTTT.

This clonotype was seen repeatedly, ten times or more. V gene TRBV10-3 combines with J gene TRBJ1-3, with D hard to call. CDR3 length: 11 residues. Germline V gene data show CDR1 as ENHRY and CDR2 as SYGVKD. Trimming took 7 bases from V and 4 from J, leaving 5 bases between them. CDR3 in amino acids: CAITTGNTIYF. The DNA of the CDR3 is TGTGCCATCACTACGGGAAACACCATATATTTT.

Details on this clonotype: This may come from a read error, since a much larger clone is one base off. This chain connects TRBV20-1 to TRBJ1-1, with D uncertain. This CDR3 comprises 13 residues. Germline V lookup: CDR1 DFQATT, CDR2 SNEGSKA (reference sequence). CDR3 sequence: CRTFGRGYTEAFF. The DNA of the CDR3 is TGCAGGACTTTCGGACGAGGGTACACTGAAGCTTTCTTT.

CDR3 sequence (DNA): TGTGCCAGCAGCTTAGACCCCTGGGACAACCGGGACACCTTC. Translated: CASSLDPWDNRDTF. The gene calls are TRBV7-2 and TRBJ1-2; perhaps TRBD1 as D (6 bases). The CDR3 consists of 14 residues. Germline V gene data show CDR1 as SGHTA and CDR2 as FQGNSA. V lost 1 base to trimming and J lost 12 bases, with 18 bases between them.

This clonotype has a handful of counts. V is TRBV19 and J is TRBJ1-1; D perhaps matches TRBD1 (5 bases). The germline CDR1 and CDR2 sequences are LNHDA and SQIVND (reference sequence). The CDR3 loop spans 14 amino acids. V was trimmed by 7 bases and J by 4 bases, leaving 16 bases between them. The CDR3 DNA reads TGTGCCAGTATTAGGCGCGGGGGTTCCACTGAAGCTTTCTTT. Its translation is CASIRRGGSTEAFF.

This clonotype was found many times. This chain joins TRBV20-1 and TRBJ2-7; D may correspond to TRBD1 or TRBD2 (6 bases each). With 4 bases removed from V and 4 bases from J, the gap between germline ends came to 14 bases. Germline CDR1 reads DFQATT; CDR2 reads SNEGSKA (reference sequence). This CDR3 has 13 amino acids. This CDR3 is CSAKGGLGYEQYF. The CDR3 DNA follows: TGCAGTGCTAAGGGGGGTTTGGGTTACGAGCAGTACTTC.